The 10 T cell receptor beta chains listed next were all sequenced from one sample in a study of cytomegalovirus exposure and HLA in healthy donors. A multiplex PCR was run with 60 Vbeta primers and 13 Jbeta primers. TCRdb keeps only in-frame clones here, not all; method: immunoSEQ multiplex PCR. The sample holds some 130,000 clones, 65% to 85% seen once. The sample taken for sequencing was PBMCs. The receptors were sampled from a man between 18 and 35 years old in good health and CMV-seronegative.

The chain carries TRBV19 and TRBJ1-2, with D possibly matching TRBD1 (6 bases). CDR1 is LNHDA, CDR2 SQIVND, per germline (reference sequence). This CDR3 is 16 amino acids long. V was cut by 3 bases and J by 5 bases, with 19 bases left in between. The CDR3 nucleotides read TGTGCCAGTAGTATCCCCGGACAGATTATTACATATGGCTACACCTTC. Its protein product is CASSIPGQIITYGYTF.

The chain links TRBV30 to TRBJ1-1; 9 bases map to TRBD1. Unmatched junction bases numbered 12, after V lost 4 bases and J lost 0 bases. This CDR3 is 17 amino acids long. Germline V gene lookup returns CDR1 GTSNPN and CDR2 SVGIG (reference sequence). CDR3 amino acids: CAWKWGTGGLMNTEAFF. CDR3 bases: TGTGCCTGGAAATGGGGCACAGGGGGCCTCATGAACACTGAAGCTTTCTTT. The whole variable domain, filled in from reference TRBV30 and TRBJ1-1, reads SQTIHQWPATLVQPVGSPLSLECTVEGTSNPNLYWYRQAAGRGLQLLFYSVGIGQISSEVPQNLSASRPQDRQFILSSKKLLLSDSGFYLCAWKWGTGGLMNTEAFFGQGTRLTVV.

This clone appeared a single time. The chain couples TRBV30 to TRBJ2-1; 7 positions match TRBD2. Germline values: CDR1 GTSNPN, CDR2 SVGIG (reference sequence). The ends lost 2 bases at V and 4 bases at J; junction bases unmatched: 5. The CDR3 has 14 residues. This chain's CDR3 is CAWSWSGEYNEQFF. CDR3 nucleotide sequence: TGTGCCTGGAGTTGGAGCGGGGAGTACAATGAGCAGTTCTTC. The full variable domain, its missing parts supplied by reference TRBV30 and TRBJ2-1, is SQTIHQWPATLVQPVGSPLSLECTVEGTSNPNLYWYRQAAGRGLQLLFYSVGIGQISSEVPQNLSASRPQDRQFILSSKKLLLSDSGFYLCAWSWSGEYNEQFFGPGTRLTVL.

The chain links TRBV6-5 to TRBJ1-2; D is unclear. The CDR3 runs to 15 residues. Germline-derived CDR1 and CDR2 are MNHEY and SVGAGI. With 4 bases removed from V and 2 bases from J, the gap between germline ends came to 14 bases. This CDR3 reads CASSSLGRGNYGYTF. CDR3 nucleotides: TGTGCCAGCAGTTCCCTCGGACGGGGAAACTATGGCTACACCTTC.

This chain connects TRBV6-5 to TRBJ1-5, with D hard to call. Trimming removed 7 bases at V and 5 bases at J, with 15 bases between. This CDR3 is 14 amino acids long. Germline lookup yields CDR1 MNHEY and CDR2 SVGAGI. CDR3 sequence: CASKAILRDQPQHF. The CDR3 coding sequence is TGTGCCAGCAAGGCGATTTTGCGGGATCAGCCCCAGCATTTT.

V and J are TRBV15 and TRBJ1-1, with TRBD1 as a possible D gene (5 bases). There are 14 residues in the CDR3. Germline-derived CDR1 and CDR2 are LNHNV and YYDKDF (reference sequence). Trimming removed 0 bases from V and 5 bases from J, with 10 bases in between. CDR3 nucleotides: TGTGCCACCAGCAGAGATGGGGGGAGAACTGAAGCTTTCTTT. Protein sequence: CATSRDGGRTEAFF.

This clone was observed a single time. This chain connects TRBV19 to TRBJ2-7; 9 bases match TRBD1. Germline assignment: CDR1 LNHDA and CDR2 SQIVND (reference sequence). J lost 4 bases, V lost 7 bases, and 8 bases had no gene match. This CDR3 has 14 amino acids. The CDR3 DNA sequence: TGTGCCAGTACTCCCACAGGGGGCGATTACGAGCAGTACTTC. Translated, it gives CASTPTGGDYEQYF.

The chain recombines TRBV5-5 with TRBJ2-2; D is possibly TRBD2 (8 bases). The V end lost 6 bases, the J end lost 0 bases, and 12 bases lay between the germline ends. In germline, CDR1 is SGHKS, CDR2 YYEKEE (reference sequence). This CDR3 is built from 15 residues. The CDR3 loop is CASTGGGTNTGELFF. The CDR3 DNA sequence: TGTGCCAGCACGGGAGGGGGCACGAACACCGGGGAGCTGTTTTTT.

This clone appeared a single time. CDR3 sequence: CASSFRDSGNTIYF. The CDR3 coding sequence is TGTGCCAGCAGCTTCAGGGACTCTGGAAACACCATATATTTT. The V and J genes are TRBV7-8 and TRBJ1-3; tentatively, D is TRBD1 (5 bases). The germline V gene has CDR1 SGHVS and CDR2 FQNEAQ. With 3 bases removed from V and 0 bases from J, the gap between germline ends came to 6 bases. The CDR3 has 14 amino acids.

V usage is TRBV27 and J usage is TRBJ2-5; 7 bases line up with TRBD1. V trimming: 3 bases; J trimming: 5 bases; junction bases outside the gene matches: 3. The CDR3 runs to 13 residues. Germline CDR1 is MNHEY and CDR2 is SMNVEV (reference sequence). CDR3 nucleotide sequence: TGTGCCAGCAGTTTCCAGACAGGGGAGACCCAGTACTTC. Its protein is CASSFQTGETQYF.